This T cell receptor beta chain was sequenced for a study of tumor-infiltrating lymphocytes in oesophageal squamous cell carcinoma. The CDR3 has 9 amino acids. The germline CDR1 and CDR2 sequences are SGHAT and FQNNGV. The V and J ends lost 11 bases and 12 bases respectively, with 13 bases between them. TCRdb processed the reads anew with MiXCR; each CDR3 protein has one entry. The top ten clones hold 50% to 75% of a sample with approximately 10,000 distinct CDR3 sequences, 58% of them seen once. Sequencing was carried out using blood. The chain joins TRBV11-2 to TRBJ1-1; a possible D gene is TRBD1 (5 bases). The TCR comes from a female donor with esophageal squamous cell carcinoma. This CDR3 is CAVGRGPFF. The CDR3, as DNA: TGTGCCGTAGGGCGGGGACCTTTCTTT.